Each of the 23 T cell receptor beta chains below was sequenced from the same sample in a study of blood T cell repertoires in COVID-19 (TCRdb year 2020). Library preparation used the immunoSEQ multiplex PCR assay. TCRdb stores this immuneACCESS table with in-frame sequences only. Part of the clones is absent; in the studies checked, under half of the shortfall reflects unresolved V genes, and no reason is known for the rest. The sample table lists 150,000 to 200,000 clones, under 85% of them with a count of one. The top ten clones comprise 17% of the sample. Sequenced: peripheral blood. The receptors originated from a man between 60 and 70 years old with active or convalescent COVID-19.

This clone was detected only once. The genes are TRBV7-6 and TRBJ1-1; TRBD1 agrees at 8 bases. V was pared by 5 bases and J by 4 bases, with 21 bases of the junction left unmatched. The CDR3 runs 19 residues. CDR1 is SGHVS, CDR2 FNYEAQ, per germline. CDR3: CASSLVSGQGGRMGTEAFF. The CDR3 bases are TGTGCCAGCAGCCTCGTCTCCGGACAGGGCGGCCGAATGGGCACTGAAGCTTTCTTT. The variable domain in full, with the rest retrieved from reference TRBV7-6 and TRBJ1-1, is GAGVSQSPRYKVTKRGQDVALRCDPISGHVSLYWYRQALGQGPEFLTYFNYEAQQDKSGLPNDRFSAERPEGSISTLTIQRTEQRDSAMYRCASSLVSGQGGRMGTEAFFGQGTRLTVV.

The J gene is TRBJ2-7, the V gene TRBV2, with D tentatively TRBD1 (6 bases). Trimming took 6 bases from V and 3 from J, leaving 18 bases between them. The CDR3 is 15 residues long. Germline V gives CDR1 SNHLY, CDR2 FYNNEI. CDR3 DNA sequence: TGTGCCAGCAGAGCCGACCCGGGACATTTCTACGAGCAGTACTTC. This codes for CASRADPGHFYEQYF.

The chain has TRBV12-3 or TRBV12-4 and TRBJ2-5; tentative D call: TRBD1 (5 bases). The V end was cut by 4 bases, the J end by 2 bases, with 8 bases between. The CDR3 consists of 13 residues. The CDR3 DNA is TGTGCCAGCAGTTATCAGGGACAAGAGACCCAGTACTTC. This codes for CASSYQGQETQYF.

This chain joins TRBV24-1 and TRBJ2-1, with 7 bases identical to TRBD2. Germline V lookup: CDR1 KGHDR, CDR2 SFDVKD. The CDR3 length is 16 residues. J gave up 8 bases and V 4 bases, and 13 bases lay outside the gene matches. The CDR3 reads CATSDSFWRERYEQFF. The DNA of the CDR3 is TGTGCCACCAGTGACTCATTTTGGCGGGAGAGGTATGAGCAGTTCTTC.

The table lists this clone with a few counts. The rearrangement links TRBV24-1 to TRBJ2-1; 13 nucleotides match TRBD2. Germline values: CDR1 KGHDR, CDR2 SFDVKD. Unmatched junction bases numbered 8, after V lost 3 bases and J lost 10 bases. This CDR3 is built from 16 residues. The CDR3 spells CATSDRTSGGSEEQFF. The CDR3 DNA reads as TGTGCCACCAGTGATCGGACTAGCGGGGGTTCAGAAGAGCAGTTCTTC.

This clone occurred once. The rearrangement links TRBV28 to TRBJ2-1, with 9 nucleotides matching TRBD2. CDR1 is MDHEN, CDR2 SYDVKM, per germline. The CDR3 has 16 amino acids. With V trimmed by 7 bases and J by 5 bases, 12 bases remained unmatched. CDR3: CASIASAGGIDNEQFF. CDR3 nucleotide sequence: TGTGCCAGCATCGCATCGGCGGGAGGGATTGACAATGAGCAGTTCTTC.

The chain joins TRBV14 to TRBJ2-7; weak D call: TRBD2 (5 bases). This CDR3 contains 13 residues. Germline V gene sequence: CDR1 SGHDN, CDR2 FVKESK. V lost 0 bases, J lost 7 bases, and 10 bases lay in between. The CDR3 region is CASSQDRRGEQYF. The CDR3 nucleotides are TGTGCCAGCAGCCAAGATAGGCGCGGGGAGCAGTACTTC.

The genes are TRBV5-6 and TRBJ2-2, with 7 bases lining up with TRBD1. The CDR3 is 14 residues long. Trimming removed 4 bases from V and 6 bases from J; junction bases left unmatched: 6. Germline-derived CDR1 and CDR2 are SGHDT and YYEEEE. The CDR3 DNA follows: TGTGCCAGCAGCCAGACAGGGATGGCCGGGGAGCTGTTTTTT. Translation: CASSQTGMAGELFF.

This clone has at least ten counts. The chain is built from TRBV27 and TRBJ1-2; 8 nucleotides agree with TRBD1. The junction had 3 bases not matched to a gene; V was cut back by 3 bases and J by 6 bases. CDR1 MNHEY and CDR2 SMNVEV come from the germline V gene (reference sequence). There are 13 residues in the CDR3. The CDR3 DNA reads as TGTGCCAGCAGTTTTTCGACAGGGGATGGCTACACCTTC. This encodes CASSFSTGDGYTF.

V and J are TRBV12-3 or TRBV12-4 and TRBJ2-7; tentatively, D is TRBD2 (5 bases). V shed 3 bases and J shed 5 bases, with 11 bases lying between them. The CDR3 covers 13 residues. The CDR3 sequence: CASSFRGGDEQYF. In DNA form, the CDR3 reads TGTGCCAGCAGTTTTCGGGGTGGGGACGAGCAGTACTTC.

This chain joins TRBV19 and TRBJ1-4; D gene uncertain. V was shortened by 4 bases and J by 7 bases, with 7 bases between the two germline ends. CDR1 is LNHDA, CDR2 SQIVND, per germline (reference sequence). The CDR3 is 12 residues long. DNA of the CDR3: TGTGCCAGTAGTAGGCGAGGTGAAAAACTGTTTTTT. This encodes CASSRRGEKLFF.

This sequence joins TRBV11-3 and TRBJ1-6; 8 bases align to TRBD1. Germline V CDR1 and CDR2: SGHNT, YENEEA. V lost 5 bases to trimming and J lost 9 bases; unmatched junction nucleotides: 3. The CDR3 is 13 amino acids. CDR3 nucleotide sequence: TGTGCCAGCAGCCCGACAGGGGTTTCACCCCTCCACTTT. Its translation: CASSPTGVSPLHF.

The J gene is TRBJ2-1, the V gene TRBV29-1; 9 positions agree with TRBD2. Germline lookup yields CDR1 SQVTM and CDR2 ANQGSEA. The CDR3 runs 14 residues. Germline trimming cut 6 bases from V and 0 bases from J; bases unmatched to any gene: 3. This CDR3 is CSVASGNSYNEQFF. In DNA, the CDR3 is TGCAGCGTAGCTAGCGGGAACTCCTACAATGAGCAGTTCTTC.

This sequence joins TRBV5-4 and TRBJ2-2, with D unresolved. V dropped 4 bases and J dropped 6 bases, with 10 bases sitting between them. The germline V gene has CDR1 SGHNT and CDR2 YYREEE (reference sequence). CDR3 length: 13 residues. This chain's CDR3 is CASSRETAGELFF. CDR3 nucleotide sequence: TGTGCCAGCAGCCGCGAAACGGCCGGGGAGCTGTTTTTT. Supplemented by reference TRBV5-4 and TRBJ2-2, the full variable domain reads ETGVTQSPTHLIKTRGQQVTLRCSSQSGHNTVSWYQQALGQGPQFIFQYYREEENGRGNFPPRFSGLQFPNYSSELNVNALELDDSALYLCASSRETAGELFFGEGSRLTVL.

This clone was recorded a few times. This sequence joins TRBV6-5 and TRBJ2-5; D remains unclear. CDR3 length: 12 amino acids. V lost 5 bases to trimming and J lost 5 bases, with 9 bases between them. Germline CDR1 MNHEY, CDR2 SVGAGI. Here the CDR3 reads CASSPFGETQYF. The CDR3 DNA is TGTGCCAGCAGTCCCTTCGGGGAGACCCAGTACTTC.

A word on this clone: Other DNA sequences in this sample translate to the same CDR3. This sequence joins TRBV28 and TRBJ1-5, with TRBD1 matching over 8 bases. The trim removed 3 bases at V and 9 bases at J, leaving 7 bases unmatched. Germline V gives CDR1 MDHEN, CDR2 SYDVKM. The CDR3 totals 14 residues. The CDR3 DNA reads as TGTGCCAGCAGTTTCCCCGGGACAGGACGGCCCCAGCATTTT. Translated: CASSFPGTGRPQHF.

The chain is built from TRBV9 and TRBJ1-1; 9 bases fit TRBD1. V lost 2 bases, J lost 4 bases, and 3 bases stayed unmatched. The V gene's germline CDR1 is SGDLS and CDR2 YYNGEE. The CDR3 covers 14 residues. The DNA of the CDR3 is TGTGCCAGCAGCGTGGGACAGGGTGTCACTGAAGCTTTCTTT. Its protein is CASSVGQGVTEAFF.

V gene TRBV30 combines with J gene TRBJ2-4; 8 bases align to TRBD1. The CDR3 loop spans 13 amino acids. The germline V gene encodes CDR1 GTSNPN and CDR2 SVGIG (reference sequence). Unmatched junction bases numbered 5, after V lost 2 bases and J lost 8 bases. The chain's CDR3 is CAWSLDRGDIQYF. In DNA form, the CDR3 reads TGTGCCTGGAGTCTAGACAGGGGTGACATTCAGTACTTC. Full variable domain (missing parts from reference TRBV30 and TRBJ2-4): SQTIHQWPATLVQPVGSPLSLECTVEGTSNPNLYWYRQAAGRGLQLLFYSVGIGQISSEVPQNLSASRPQDRQFILSSKKLLLSDSGFYLCAWSLDRGDIQYFGAGTRLSVL.

The V and J genes are TRBV5-5 and TRBJ2-4, with 7 bases identical to TRBD1. Germline V lookup: CDR1 SGHKS, CDR2 YYEKEE (reference sequence). The junction had 4 bases not matched to a gene; V was cut back by 0 bases and J by 7 bases. This CDR3 has 14 residues. The CDR3 DNA follows: TGTGCCAGCAGCTTGGACAGGGGTATTAACATTCAGTACTTC. Amino acid sequence: CASSLDRGINIQYF. The complete variable domain, with remaining parts taken from reference TRBV5-5 and TRBJ2-4, reads DAGVTQSPTHLIKTRGQQVTLRCSPISGHKSVSWYQQVLGQGPQFIFQYYEKEERGRGNFPDRFSARQFPNYSSELNVNALLLGDSALYLCASSLDRGINIQYFGAGTRLSVL.

The rearrangement links TRBV7-9 to TRBJ2-7; TRBD2 aligns across 7 bases. This CDR3 has 16 residues. CDR1 SEHNR and CDR2 FQNEAQ come from the germline V gene (reference sequence). Trimming removed 5 bases from V and 4 bases from J; junction bases left unmatched: 14. CDR3 loop: CASSPMGGVNLYEQYF. The DNA for the CDR3 is TGTGCCAGCAGCCCCATGGGGGGGGTCAACCTTTACGAGCAGTACTTC.

The J gene is TRBJ2-3, the V gene TRBV6-5; no clear D. The germline CDR1 and CDR2 sequences are MNHEY and SVGAGI. The CDR3 extends over 15 amino acids. V lost 5 bases to trimming and J lost 5 bases, with 17 bases between them. This chain's CDR3 is CASSNNPLDGDTQYF. The CDR3 DNA is TGTGCCAGCAGTAACAACCCCCTAGACGGAGATACGCAGTATTTT.

This chain links TRBV6-5 with TRBJ2-5; 12 bases are shared with TRBD2. The J segment lost 5 bases and the V segment lost 8 bases, leaving 9 bases of the junction unmatched. Germline-derived CDR1 and CDR2 are MNHEY and SVGAGI. This CDR3 comprises 15 residues. Here the CDR3 reads CASSSSGRGLETQYF. DNA for the CDR3: TGTGCCAGCTCCTCTAGCGGGAGGGGGTTGGAGACCCAGTACTTC.

The V call is TRBV28, the J call TRBJ1-4, with D hard to call. V was cut by 7 bases and J by 1 base, with 4 bases left in between. CDR3 length: 12 residues. Germline CDR1 reads MDHEN; CDR2 reads SYDVKM. CDR3 amino acids: CASIGTNEKLFF. In nucleotides, the CDR3 is TGTGCCAGCATCGGAACTAATGAAAAACTGTTTTTT.